This TCR beta chain was identified in a study of naive CD8 T cells in extremely preterm neonates (dated by TCRdb to about 2017). Study-level background: Sorted naive CD8+ T cells from four age groups (extremely preterm neonates, term neonates, young children and adults) were used in the study to compare TCRbeta CDR3 repertoires. The full study reports these points: A higher proportion of shared CDR3 nucleotide sequences was found in preterm neonates (around 2.7%) than in term neonates (around 0.4%), young children (about 0.03%) and adults (about 0.01%). To track T cell development within individuals, the authors urged prospective longitudinal studies of preterm and term neonates. Compared with the older groups, preterm CDR3s were shorter and closer to germline, carrying fewer N additions and showing less junctional trimming. A small sample size and variable productive template counts among preterm samples were noted by the authors as limitations. Preterm neonates showed significantly lower iChao1 richness than every other age group (p < 0.05) along with an even clone distribution, indicating a less rich repertoire.

Preterm samples came from a few extremely preterm deliveries at 23-27 weeks of gestation. The study excluded pregnancies involving fetal demise, active maternal HSV infection or known maternal HIV infection. A FACSAria III cell sorter was used to sort live, Annexin V-negative naive CD8+ T cells (CD3+CD8+CD45RA+CCR7+). Each sample yielded between roughly 17,000 and 110,000 sorted naive CD8+ T cells. Mixed venous-arterial cord blood was collected with preassembled standardized sampling kits. Cord blood was held at room temperature and processed no more than 4 hours after collection. Mononuclear cells were isolated from diluted blood by Ficoll-Paque density gradient centrifugation. Mononuclear cells were cryopreserved in approximately 10% DMSO with approximately 90% FBS and stored long term at -150°C before sorting. Annexin V and antibodies against CD3, CD8, CCR7 and CD45RA were used to stain the thawed cells. Genomic DNA was extracted from snap-frozen sorted cell pellets with the DNeasy Blood and Tissue Kit.

At the junction V is shortened by 2 bases and J by 5 bases, with 7 bases in between. The germline V gene (reference sequence) specifies LNHDA as CDR1 and SQIVND as CDR2. From the cysteine up to the phenylalanine, the CDR3 has a length of 12 residues. Kept here is only the CDR3 DNA, which spans 36 bases and is read in frame from base 1. A two-step, bias-controlled multiplex PCR was used to amplify TCRbeta CDR3 regions from genomic DNA. Primers specific for every TRBV and TRBJ gene segment were used in the multiplex PCR. The immunoSEQ Assay was used to generate the TCRbeta repertoire data. On the study's bioinformatics: To merge closely related sequences, reads went through filtering and clustering using a relative-frequency ratio and a modified nearest-neighbor algorithm. IMGT annotation was the basis for assigning V, D and J genes to CDR3 sequences. Template counts were corrected for PCR amplification bias by normalization and were quantified against synthetic TCR CDR3 analog sequences. Only unique productive sequences, defined as in-frame CDR3 sequences without stop codons, were included in the analyses. The immunoSEQ Analyzer software was used to compute clonality, defined as 1 minus Pielou's evenness, and iChao1 richness. JMP was used for statistical testing, with Student's t-test or a non-parametric test applied depending on Shapiro-Wilk normality results. Here the immuneACCESS table is served through TCRdb, limited to in-frame sequences with V and J called. Missing clones are a known gap in these copies; in checked studies unresolved V genes cover under half, and the rest lacks a known reason. D and trimming were read from the DNA, whereas the V and J calls and clone size are those reported in that table. Recorded for this sample are around 23,000 clones; more than 70% of them occurred a single time. Together, the top ten hold approximately 0.92% of the sample.

Concerning this clone itself: What this receptor recognizes is not known. No much larger clone is present one base from it, and per-base qualities are unavailable.

Sequenced sample: naive CD8+ T cells from cord blood. The chain links TRBV19 with TRBJ2-7; no D segment can be confidently identified. This sequence was found in a boy who was born preterm. This receptor has the CDR3 CASSIPHDEQYF. The bases are TGTGCCAGTAGTATACCCCACGACGAGCAGTACTTC.